This T cell receptor (beta chain) derives from a study of molecular identifiers for immune sequencing clone quantification. TCRdb called the PCR reads again in MiXCR, with one record for every CDR3 protein. The sample has around 89,000 distinct CDR3 sequences, roughly 20% seen once. Study-wide results and caveats: Under 1% of molecules in naive cells, but over 99% of effector molecules, belonged to clones above 20 RNA copies.

This clonotype was counted many times. Its antigen is as yet unknown. The source material was naive CD8+ T cells from blood, with Jurkat cell RNA spiked in. Subset here: FACS-sorted CD8+CD4-CCR7+CD45RA+ naive T cells. The receptor comes from a human donor in good health. Some libraries in this study had Jurkat cell RNA spiked in.

The chain's CDR3 is CASSVGRGGPPRSITQYF. The CDR3 coding sequence is TGTGCCAGCAGCGTAGGAAGGGGCGGGCCCCCTCGGTCTATTACGCAGTATTTT. J is TRBJ2-3 and V is TRBV9; possibly TRBD1 or TRBD2 for D (5 bases each). This CDR3 has 18 amino acids. V was clipped by 0 bases and J by 8 bases, with 25 bases between them. CDR1 and CDR2 (germline): SGDLS, YYNGEE.